A single sample is the source of the 18 T cell receptor beta chains below, sequenced in a study of blood T cell repertoires in COVID-19. Some clones are missing from TCRdb's copy, which holds only in-frame ones; the method was immunoSEQ multiplex PCR. This table has 110,000 to 150,000 clones, around 80% appearing once. Sequencing used peripheral blood. The receptors stem from a man in his sixties with acute or convalescent COVID-19.

This rearrangement joins TRBV15 to TRBJ2-1; TRBD2 agrees at 10 bases. The CDR3 is 16 amino acids. J gave up 5 bases and V 0 bases, and 4 bases lay outside the gene matches. CDR1 LNHNV and CDR2 YYDKDF come from the germline V gene (reference sequence). In DNA form, the CDR3 reads TGTGCCACCAGCAGAGAGGTACTAGCGGGGAACAATGAGCAGTTCTTC. Its translation: CATSREVLAGNNEQFF.

V and J are TRBV28 and TRBJ1-1; weak D call: TRBD1 (5 bases). The CDR3 has 16 residues. Per the germline V gene, CDR1 is MDHEN and CDR2 is SYDVKM. Trimming cost V 3 bases and J 0 bases, with 14 bases left between them. The CDR3 region is CASSLGQGWMNTEAFF. The CDR3 nucleotides read TGTGCCAGCAGTTTGGGTCAGGGATGGATGAACACTGAAGCTTTCTTT.

The chain uses TRBV5-1 and TRBJ2-3; 7 bases agree with TRBD1. V lost 5 bases to trimming and J lost 2 bases; unmatched junction nucleotides: 2. This CDR3 region has 13 residues. The germline CDR1 and CDR2 sequences are SGHRS and YFSETQ. The CDR3 region has the DNA TGCGCCAGCAGTAAGGGGGCCACAGATACGCAGTATTTT. It yields the protein CASSKGATDTQYF.

The gene calls are TRBV28 and TRBJ1-2; 8 nucleotides align to TRBD1. Germline CDR1 MDHEN, CDR2 SYDVKM. CDR3 size: 14 residues. V was clipped by 6 bases and J by 3 bases; unmatched bases: 6. Here the CDR3 reads CASRPQGGHYGYTF. CDR3 DNA sequence: TGTGCCAGCAGACCACAGGGGGGACACTATGGCTACACCTTC.

The chain recombines TRBV7-2 with TRBJ1-3, with D perhaps matching TRBD1 (5 bases). The CDR3 covers 14 residues. The germline V gene has CDR1 SGHTA and CDR2 FQGNSA. Trimming took 0 bases from V and 8 from J, leaving 11 bases between them. The CDR3 sequence: CASSLAGGADTIYF. CDR3 nucleotides: TGTGCCAGCAGCTTAGCGGGCGGGGCTGACACCATATATTTT. Full variable domain (rest looked up from reference TRBV7-2 and TRBJ1-3): GAGVSQSPSNKVTEKGKDVELRCDPISGHTALYWYRQSLGQGLEFLIYFQGNSAPDKSGLPSDRFSAERTGGSVSTLTIQRTQQEDSAVYLCASSLAGGADTIYFGEGSWLTVV.

V usage is TRBV19 and J usage is TRBJ2-1; TRBD2 might be the D (5 bases). CDR1 is LNHDA and CDR2 is SQIVND in the germline V gene (reference sequence). The V and J ends lost 0 bases and 4 bases respectively, with 10 bases between them. The CDR3 consists of 15 residues. In nucleotides, the CDR3 is TGTGCCAGTAGTATAGAAGGACTCAGATACAATGAGCAGTTCTTC. Encoded protein: CASSIEGLRYNEQFF.

In its sample, this clone was seen a few times. The chain combines TRBV6-5 with TRBJ2-1, with 8 bases matching TRBD1. This CDR3 spans 15 amino acids. V was clipped by 1 base and J by 7 bases; unmatched bases: 6. Germline CDR1 reads MNHEY; CDR2 reads SVGAGI. CDR3 amino acids: CASSYWQGALNEQFF. The CDR3 DNA is TGTGCCAGCAGTTACTGGCAGGGGGCTCTTAATGAGCAGTTCTTC.

The chain employs TRBV7-2 and TRBJ1-2, with D uncertain. Germline V gene lookup returns CDR1 SGHTA and CDR2 FQGNSA. V dropped 5 bases and J dropped 2 bases, with 12 bases sitting between them. The CDR3 is made up of 14 amino acids. The chain's CDR3 is CASSPRGRNYGYTF. CDR3 DNA: TGTGCCAGCAGCCCCCGGGGAAGGAACTATGGCTACACCTTC.

V gene TRBV19 combines with J gene TRBJ1-5; the D gene is possibly TRBD1 (5 bases). The germline V gene encodes CDR1 LNHDA and CDR2 SQIVND (reference sequence). V was clipped by 6 bases and J by 1 base, with 19 bases between them. CDR3 length: 17 residues. In DNA, the CDR3 is TGTGCCAGTAGGCCGACAGAGGCAGGAGGGAGCAATCAGCCCCAGCATTTT. Protein product: CASRPTEAGGSNQPQHF.

This clone was seen only a few times. The J gene is TRBJ2-7, the V gene TRBV6-5, with D hard to call. Trimming left V 4 bases short and J 1 base short, with 5 bases between. Germline CDR1 is MNHEY and CDR2 is SVGAGI. The CDR3 length is 12 residues. The CDR3 loop is CASSFGSYEQYF. The DNA of the CDR3 is TGTGCCAGCAGTTTCGGGTCCTACGAGCAGTACTTC.

This chain links TRBV29-1 with TRBJ2-1; TRBD2 matches at 8 bases. Looked up from germline, CDR1 is SQVTM and CDR2 is ANQGSEA. CDR3 length: 13 residues. With V trimmed by 6 bases and J by 8 bases, 9 bases remained unmatched. The CDR3 DNA follows: TGCAGCGTCCGAACGGGACTAGGATATGAGCAGTTCTTC. Amino acid sequence: CSVRTGLGYEQFF.

The chain has TRBV9 and TRBJ1-6; tentative D call: TRBD1 (5 bases). This CDR3 contains 15 residues. Germline V gives CDR1 SGDLS, CDR2 YYNGEE. Trimming cost V 5 bases and J 5 bases, with 14 bases left between them. In DNA, the CDR3 is TGTGCCAGCAGTGCAGCGGGACGGAATAATTCACCCCTCCACTTT. Translated: CASSAAGRNNSPLHF.

The chain couples TRBV6-5 to TRBJ1-3; D is unresolved. CDR3 length: 12 amino acids. From germline, CDR1 is MNHEY and CDR2 SVGAGI. Trimming took 6 bases from V and 4 from J, leaving 7 bases between them. CDR3 amino acids: CASRYTGNTIYF. The CDR3 nucleotides read TGTGCCAGCAGGTATACAGGAAACACCATATATTTT.

The chain recombines TRBV2 with TRBJ2-7; D may be TRBD2 (5 bases). Germline V gene lookup returns CDR1 SNHLY and CDR2 FYNNEI. The V and J ends lost 4 bases and 4 bases respectively, with 5 bases between them. This CDR3 comprises 11 residues. CDR3 DNA: TGTGCCAGCAGTGCGGGATACGAGCAGTACTTC. Its translation is CASSAGYEQYF.

The V and J genes are TRBV3-1 (or the pseudogene TRBV3-2) and TRBJ2-5; D possibly corresponds to TRBD2 (5 bases). Germline V gene lookup returns CDR1 LGHDT and CDR2 YNNKEL (reference sequence). This CDR3 region has 14 residues. V dropped 4 bases and J dropped 7 bases, with 16 bases sitting between them. In DNA form, the CDR3 reads TGTGCCAGCAGCCCTCCCCGGATAGGAGGGACCCAGTACTTC. Amino acid sequence: CASSPPRIGGTQYF.

This chain joins TRBV25-1 and TRBJ1-6; D is uncertain. Germline V gene data show CDR1 as MGHDK and CDR2 as SYGVNS. V was cut by 7 bases and J by 9 bases, with 13 bases left in between. This CDR3 contains 13 residues. The CDR3 protein is CASTVGGSSPLHF. The CDR3 DNA is TGTGCCAGCACGGTTGGCGGAAGTTCACCCCTCCACTTT.

The chain recombines TRBV6-6 with TRBJ2-1; 12 positions match TRBD2. The CDR3 totals 16 residues. V shed 0 bases and J 6 bases; nucleotides not matched to a gene: 3. Germline CDR1 and CDR2: MNHNY and SVGAGI (reference sequence). CDR3: CASSYSLLAGGNEQFF. CDR3 sequence (DNA): TGTGCCAGCAGTTACTCTCTACTAGCGGGAGGCAATGAGCAGTTCTTC.

The CDR3 region is CASSLGGYNSGNTIYF. CDR3 DNA: TGTGCCAGCAGTTTAGGCGGGTACAACTCTGGAAACACCATATATTTT. The rearrangement joins TRBV28 to TRBJ1-3; unclear D gene. Germline V gives CDR1 MDHEN, CDR2 SYDVKM. V lost 2 bases, J lost 0 bases, and 11 bases lay in between. This CDR3 region has 16 residues.